This record looks at one TCR beta chain sequence and its context. Its antigen is unidentified. Barcoded TCR alpha and TCR beta cDNA libraries with UMIs came from 5'RACE using constant-segment primers. Via MiXCR, TCRdb re-called the 5' RACE reads, giving one row per CDR3 protein. The repertoire holds roughly 580,000 distinct CDR3 sequences, with 18% as singletons. This entry belongs to a study of T-cell memory formation after mild COVID-19. Study details: Clusters of TCRs were largely donor specific. Findings and caveats of the study: Pre-infection memory contained some responding clones, which suggested that cross-reactive memory had joined.

From germline, CDR1 is MNHNY and CDR2 SVGAGI (reference sequence). Trimming shortened V by 4 bases and J by 2 bases, and 15 bases separated the two germline ends. The CDR3 is made up of 15 amino acids. Material for sequencing was PBMCs or a T cell subset sorted from them (not recorded which). This rearrangement joins TRBV6-6 to TRBJ2-7, with a possible D match to TRBD2 (6 bases). This TCR was sampled from an adult woman who had mild COVID-19 (a few samples of this study predate the infection). Cell type and time point are not known. CDR3 DNA: TGTGCCAGCAGTTTTGATGTGGAGGGGACCTACGAGCAGTACTTC. Residues: CASSFDVEGTYEQYF.